The subject of this entry is one TCR beta chain. Antigen unknown. Germline V gives CDR1 SNHLY, CDR2 FYNNEI. The CDR3 runs to 11 residues. V dropped 2 bases and J dropped 7 bases, with 6 bases sitting between them. This sample was taken from a study of cytomegalovirus exposure and HLA in healthy donors. Study conclusions and caveats: Among CMV-associated TCR beta chains, most appeared HLA-restricted in a later analysis. A later examination showed that TCR association rates differed by HLA locus, with DRB1 most and HLA-C fewest.

Primers for the PCR totalled 60 Vbeta and 13 Jbeta. The repertoire was sequenced with immunoSEQ multiplex PCR; TCRdb's copy has only in-frame clones and lacks some. In the table there are about 110,000 clones, about 85% of which are singletons. The chain combines TRBV2 with TRBJ2-7; D ambiguous. This TCR was sampled from a man in his fifties or sixties in good health and CMV-seronegative. Sequenced input: PBMCs. CDR3 coding DNA: TGTGCCAGCAGTGAAACCAGTGAGCAGTACTTC. This sequence encodes CASSETSEQYF. Complete variable domain (other parts from reference TRBV2 and TRBJ2-7): EPEVTQTPSHQVTQMGQEVILRCVPISNHLYFYWYRQILGQKVEFLVSFYNNEISEKSEIFDDQFSVERPDGSNFTLKIRSTKLEDSAMYFCASSETSEQYFGPGTRLTVT.